A selection of T cell receptor beta chains follows, all from one sample in a study of intratumoral heterogeneity in liver cancer. Libraries were prepared by immunoSEQ multiplex PCR; TCRdb keeps only in-frame clonotypes and omits some of them. The table records thousands of clones, 68% of them present only once. The sequencing used tumor-adjacent normal tissue, collected before any cancer treatment. The receptor source for this set is a man aged 70 or older with hepatocellular carcinoma. The conserved cysteine and the conserved F or W are not part of the CDR3 here. The order of the fields is V gene, CDR3 protein.

v_call: TRBV18; cdr3_aa: ASSAVAPEDPFVTDTQY
v_call: TRBV4-1; cdr3_aa: ASSHQVDQPQH
v_call: TRBV19; cdr3_aa: ASRQGQETQY
v_call: TRBV5-1; cdr3_aa: ASSLLGASTEAF
v_call: TRBV6-2/TRBV6-3; cdr3_aa: ASSYSPHEQF
v_call: TRBV28; cdr3_aa: ASRPGIYNTEAF
v_call: TRBV19; cdr3_aa: ASSIDLKGWTEAF
v_call: TRBV6-5; cdr3_aa: ASTPQGGQSDT
v_call: TRBV5-1; cdr3_aa: ASSAQLVSSYEQY
v_call: TRBV10-3; cdr3_aa: AISGQGSYNEQF
v_call: TRBV3-1/TRBV3-2; cdr3_aa: ASSLAGTTDTQY
v_call: TRBV7-8; cdr3_aa: ASSFFSGNTDTQY
v_call: TRBV28; cdr3_aa: ASSLPSGGAKTQY
v_call: TRBV5-8; cdr3_aa: ASSSGLADQETQY
v_call: TRBV7-3; cdr3_aa: ASSLDRGLHNEQF
v_call: TRBV29-1; cdr3_aa: SVRDTHSYEQY
v_call: TRBV5-1; cdr3_aa: ASRASGTSYNEQF
v_call: TRBV13; cdr3_aa: ASSSYRLLDGNTEAF
v_call: TRBV24-1; cdr3_aa: ATSDSFQTSGHGELF
v_call: TRBV9; cdr3_aa: ASSATGIHPPDTQY
v_call: TRBV10-2; cdr3_aa: ASSESGIGNTIY
v_call: TRBV27; cdr3_aa: ASSSAGAQQETQY
v_call: TRBV2; cdr3_aa: ATPPGGTSFDTQY
v_call: TRBV4-1; cdr3_aa: ASSPYRGDYGYT
v_call: TRBV6-1; cdr3_aa: ASSEGTAYQPQH
v_call: TRBV9; cdr3_aa: ASSQNPSGLYGYT
v_call: TRBV15; cdr3_aa: ATSRATAYNEQF
v_call: TRBV7-2; cdr3_aa: ASSLELAGGTSEQF
v_call: TRBV29-1; cdr3_aa: SVPWGTEAF
v_call: TRBV6-1; cdr3_aa: ASRTGLTTGELF
v_call: TRBV6-1; cdr3_aa: ASSETDYSSYNSPLH